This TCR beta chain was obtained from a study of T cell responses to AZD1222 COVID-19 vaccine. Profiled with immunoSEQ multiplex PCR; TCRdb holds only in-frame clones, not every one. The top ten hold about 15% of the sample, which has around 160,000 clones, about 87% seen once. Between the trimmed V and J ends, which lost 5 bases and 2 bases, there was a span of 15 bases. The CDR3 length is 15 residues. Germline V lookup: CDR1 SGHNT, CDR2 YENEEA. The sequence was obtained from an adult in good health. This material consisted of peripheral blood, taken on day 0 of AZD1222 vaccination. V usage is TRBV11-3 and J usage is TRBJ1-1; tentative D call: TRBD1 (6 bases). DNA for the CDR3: TGTGCCAGCAGCCCCGTGCGGGGGCCTAACACTGAAGCTTTCTTT. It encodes CASSPVRGPNTEAFF.